This TCR beta chain was sequenced for a study of T cells in Graves' hyperthyroidism and ophthalmopathy. The CDR3 runs 14 residues. V lost 6 bases and J 7 bases, leaving 18 bases between the germline ends. Germline V CDR1 and CDR2: LNHDA, SQIVND (reference sequence). Note on this clonotype: Its antigen remains unidentified.

Study-wide results and limits: In blood, most of the thyroid clonotypes expanded above 0.001 were also present.

Regions amplified from RNA transcripts were the TCR beta CDR3 regions. A first-round RT-PCR of the TCR CDR3 used the HTBI primer set. TCRdb re-analysed the multiplex PCR reads in MiXCR, keeping a single row per CDR3 protein. Of 100,000 to 140,000 distinct CDR3 sequences in the sample, approximately 15% were seen once. The chain uses TRBV19 and TRBJ1-2; the D is unclear. The clonotype comes from a woman aged 45 to 65 with Graves' hyperthyroidism. The sequenced sample consisted of blood. The CDR3 spells CASSLEGVTGGYTF. CDR3 sequence (DNA): TGTGCCAGTAGCCTCGAGGGAGTTACTGGTGGCTACACCTTC. The variable domain in full, with the rest retrieved from reference TRBV19 and TRBJ1-2, is DGGITQSPKYLFRKEGQNVTLSCEQNLNHDAMYWYRQDPGQGLRLIYYSQIVNDFQKGDIAEGYSVSREKKESFPLTVTSAQKNPTAFYLCASSLEGVTGGYTFGSGTRLTVV.